Shown below are 14 T cell receptor beta chains from a single sample sequenced in a study of blood T cell repertoires in COVID-19 (TCRdb year 2020). Library prep was done by the immunoSEQ multiplex PCR assay. TCRdb carries this immuneACCESS record with in-frame sequences only. Its versions omit some clonotypes, under half of them owing to an unresolved V gene in the studies checked, with the rest unexplained. The sample includes roughly 110,000 clones, with about 84% observed a single time. 11% to 15% of the sample is taken by the ten largest. The sample comprised peripheral blood. All receptors derive from a woman in her sixties with acute or convalescent COVID-19.

The chain uses TRBV6-5 and TRBJ2-7; TRBD2 is a possible D gene (6 bases). The germline V gene has CDR1 MNHEY and CDR2 SVGAGI. The CDR3 length is 13 residues. Trimming stripped 2 bases from V and 4 bases from J, with 9 bases between. The CDR3 DNA sequence: TGTGCCAGCAGTTACCTGGGGAGGTACGAGCAGTACTTC. Its protein product is CASSYLGRYEQYF.

V usage is TRBV7-9 and J usage is TRBJ1-4; no definite D call. CDR1 SEHNR and CDR2 FQNEAQ come from the germline V gene (reference sequence). Trimming took off 5 bases at V and 7 bases at J, with 23 bases between the two ends. The length of the CDR3 is 17 residues. The chain's CDR3 is CASSPQDFGVGREKLFF. CDR3 in DNA: TGTGCCAGCAGCCCCCAGGACTTTGGGGTTGGGCGTGAAAAACTGTTTTTT.

This chain links TRBV2 with TRBJ1-5; 7 nucleotides match TRBD1. Germline lookup yields CDR1 SNHLY and CDR2 FYNNEI. Trimming at V came to 7 bases and at J to 1 base, leaving 4 bases not matched to a gene. The CDR3 runs 14 residues. CDR3 DNA sequence: TGTGCCAGCACTGCGGACAGGAGCAATCAGCCCCAGCATTTT. Residues: CASTADRSNQPQHF.

This chain links TRBV12-3 or TRBV12-4 with TRBJ2-5, with TRBD1 matching 7 bases. The V gene end was trimmed by 6 bases and the J gene end by 9 bases; junction bases not matched to a gene: 10. The CDR3 extends over 13 amino acids. The CDR3 nucleotides read TGTGCCAGCAGGGGACAGCGCCTAGGGGCCCAGTACTTC. Protein sequence: CASRGQRLGAQYF.

The chain uses TRBV7-8 and TRBJ1-3; unclear D gene. Per the germline V gene, CDR1 is SGHVS and CDR2 is FQNEAQ. The CDR3 is 16 amino acids. Trimming took 0 bases from V and 2 from J, leaving 11 bases between them. As DNA, the CDR3 is TGTGCCAGCAGCTTAGCACGGGGAACCACTGGAAACACCATATATTTT. It is translated as CASSLARGTTGNTIYF. The full variable domain, in which reference TRBV7-8 and TRBJ1-3 provide the parts outside the CDR3, is GAGVSQSPRYKVAKRGQDVALRCDPISGHVSLFWYQQALGQGPEFLTYFQNEAQLDKSGLPSDRFFAERPEGSVSTLKIQRTQQEDSAVYLCASSLARGTTGNTIYFGEGSWLTVV.

Here the CDR3 DNA reads TGTGCCAGCAGTGAAGCGAAGCCTGCGGGCAACTATGGCTACACCTTC. It encodes CASSEAKPAGNYGYTF. The chain employs TRBV2 and TRBJ1-2, with unresolved D. V lost 0 bases and J lost 2, with 13 bases in between. CDR3 length: 16 residues. Germline CDR1 is SNHLY and CDR2 is FYNNEI.

The rearrangement links TRBV5-4 to TRBJ2-1; 8 bases are shared with TRBD2. V lost 1 base to trimming and J lost 8 bases; unmatched junction nucleotides: 8. The V gene's germline CDR1 is SGHNT and CDR2 YYREEE (reference sequence). The CDR3 length is 15 residues. The CDR3 DNA reads TGTGCCAGCAGCTTGTACAGCGGGAGACTGGATGAGCAGTTCTTC. Its protein is CASSLYSGRLDEQFF.

The chain has TRBV28 and TRBJ1-1; 7 bases match TRBD1. The CDR3 spans 13 residues. In germline, CDR1 is MDHEN, CDR2 SYDVKM. The J segment lost 10 bases and the V segment lost 7 bases, leaving 12 bases of the junction unmatched. CDR3 in DNA: TGTGCCAGCAACTGGAGGGAACAGGGGCCAGCTTTCTTT. Protein sequence: CASNWREQGPAFF. The variable domain in full, with the rest retrieved from reference TRBV28 and TRBJ1-1, is DVKVTQSSRYLVKRTGEKVFLECVQDMDHENMFWYRQDPGLGLRLIYFSYDVKMKEKGDIPEGYSVSREKKERFSLILESASTNQTSMYLCASNWREQGPAFFGQGTRLTVV.

The chain employs TRBV18 and TRBJ1-2; 7 bases map to TRBD1. Germline lookup yields CDR1 KGHSH and CDR2 LQKENI. This CDR3 is 11 amino acids long. Germline trimming cut 3 bases from V and 10 bases from J; bases unmatched to any gene: 2. The CDR3 spells CASSPGQDYTF. CDR3 sequence (DNA): TGTGCCAGCTCACCCGGACAGGACTACACCTTC.

The chain carries TRBV6-6 and TRBJ1-2; D is possibly TRBD1 (6 bases). Germline values: CDR1 MNHNY, CDR2 SVGAGI (reference sequence). There are 14 residues in the CDR3. Trimming took off 2 bases at V and 4 bases at J, with 11 bases between the two ends. The CDR3 coding sequence is TGTGCCAGCAGTTACCCCGACAGGCTCTATGGCTACACCTTC. As protein: CASSYPDRLYGYTF.

A few counts support this clone. This chain joins TRBV5-6 and TRBJ1-3, with a tentative D call TRBD1 (6 bases). This CDR3 contains 15 residues. Trimming stripped 6 bases from V and 0 bases from J, with 13 bases between. Germline V gene sequence: CDR1 SGHDT, CDR2 YYEEEE. In nucleotides, the CDR3 is TGTGCCAGCAACTGGGGGGGCCCCTCTGGAAACACCATATATTTT. Amino acids: CASNWGGPSGNTIYF.

The CDR3 nucleotides read TGCGCCAGCAGCATACTCACTAGCGGGAGCACAGATACGCAGTATTTT. Translated: CASSILTSGSTDTQYF. The rearrangement links TRBV5-1 to TRBJ2-3, with 9 bases identical to TRBD2. The CDR3 spans 16 residues. V shed 4 bases and J 0 bases; nucleotides not matched to a gene: 6. Germline V gene lookup returns CDR1 SGHRS and CDR2 YFSETQ.

V and J are TRBV29-1 and TRBJ1-5; 7 bases are a match to TRBD1. CDR1 and CDR2 (germline): SQVTM, ANQGSEA. The CDR3 is 12 amino acids. CDR3 sequence: CRPGQPNQPQHF. The CDR3 DNA reads as TGCAGACCGGGACAGCCCAATCAGCCCCAGCATTTT.

The rearrangement uses TRBV7-2 and TRBJ2-1, with 12 nucleotides matching TRBD2. Trimming removed 4 bases from V and 7 bases from J; junction bases left unmatched: 5. Per the germline V gene, CDR1 is SGHTA and CDR2 is FQGNSA. This CDR3 comprises 15 residues. The CDR3 protein is CASSSSGGGENEQFF. The CDR3 bases are TGTGCCAGCAGCTCTAGCGGGGGGGGCGAGAATGAGCAGTTCTTC.